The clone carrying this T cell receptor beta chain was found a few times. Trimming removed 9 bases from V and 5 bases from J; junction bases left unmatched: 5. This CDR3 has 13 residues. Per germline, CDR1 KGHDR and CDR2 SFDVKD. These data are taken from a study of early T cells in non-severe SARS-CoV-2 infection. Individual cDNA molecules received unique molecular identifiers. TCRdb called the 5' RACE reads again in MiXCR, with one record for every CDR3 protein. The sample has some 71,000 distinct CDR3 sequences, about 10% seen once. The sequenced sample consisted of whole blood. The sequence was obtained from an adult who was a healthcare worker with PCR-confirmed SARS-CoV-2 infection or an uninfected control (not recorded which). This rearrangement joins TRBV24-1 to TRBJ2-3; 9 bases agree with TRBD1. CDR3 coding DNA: TGTGCCACCCGGACAGGGGCGGTAGATACGCAGTATTTT. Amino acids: CATRTGAVDTQYF.